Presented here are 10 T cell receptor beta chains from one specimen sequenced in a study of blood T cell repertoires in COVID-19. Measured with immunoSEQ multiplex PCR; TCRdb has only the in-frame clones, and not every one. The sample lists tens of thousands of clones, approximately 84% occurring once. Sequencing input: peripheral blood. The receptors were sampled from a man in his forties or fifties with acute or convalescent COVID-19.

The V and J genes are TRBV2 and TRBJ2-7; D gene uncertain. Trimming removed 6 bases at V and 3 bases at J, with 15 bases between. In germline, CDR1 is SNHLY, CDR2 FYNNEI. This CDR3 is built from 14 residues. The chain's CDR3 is CASSDGLGGYEQYF. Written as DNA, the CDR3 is TGTGCCAGCAGCGACGGCCTCGGCGGCTACGAGCAGTACTTC.

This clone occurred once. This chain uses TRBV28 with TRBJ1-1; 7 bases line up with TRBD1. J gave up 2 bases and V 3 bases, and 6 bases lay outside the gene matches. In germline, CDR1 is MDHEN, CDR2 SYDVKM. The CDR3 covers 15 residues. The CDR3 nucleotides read TGTGCCAGCAGTTTTAGGACAGGCCGAAACACTGAAGCTTTCTTT. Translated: CASSFRTGRNTEAFF.

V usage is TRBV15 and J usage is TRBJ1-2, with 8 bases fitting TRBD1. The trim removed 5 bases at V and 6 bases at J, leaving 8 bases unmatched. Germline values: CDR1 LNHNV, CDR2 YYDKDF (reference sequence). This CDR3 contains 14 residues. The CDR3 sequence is CATSDLDRDNGYTF. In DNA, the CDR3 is TGTGCCACCAGCGACCTGGACAGGGACAATGGCTACACCTTC.

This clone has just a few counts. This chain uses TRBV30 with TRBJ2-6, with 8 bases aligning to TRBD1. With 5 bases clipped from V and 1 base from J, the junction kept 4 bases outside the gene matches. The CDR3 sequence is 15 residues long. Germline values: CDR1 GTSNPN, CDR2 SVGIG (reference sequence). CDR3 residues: CAWDRQGSGANVLTF. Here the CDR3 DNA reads TGTGCCTGGGACAGACAGGGGTCTGGGGCCAACGTCCTGACTTTC.

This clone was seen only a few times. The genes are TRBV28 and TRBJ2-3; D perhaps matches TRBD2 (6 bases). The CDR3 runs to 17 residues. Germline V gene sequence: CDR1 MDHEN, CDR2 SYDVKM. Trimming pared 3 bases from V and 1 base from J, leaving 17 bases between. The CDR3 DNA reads TGTGCCAGCAGTTTGACGGGAGTACGGGTAGGCACAGATACGCAGTATTTT. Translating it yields CASSLTGVRVGTDTQYF.

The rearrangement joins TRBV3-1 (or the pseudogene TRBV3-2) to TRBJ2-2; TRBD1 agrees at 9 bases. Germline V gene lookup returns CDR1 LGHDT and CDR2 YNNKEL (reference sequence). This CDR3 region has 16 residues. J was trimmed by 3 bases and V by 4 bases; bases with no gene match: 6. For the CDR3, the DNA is TGTGCCAGCAGCCCCCCAGGACAGGGGTACACCGGGGAGCTGTTTTTT. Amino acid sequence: CASSPPGQGYTGELFF.

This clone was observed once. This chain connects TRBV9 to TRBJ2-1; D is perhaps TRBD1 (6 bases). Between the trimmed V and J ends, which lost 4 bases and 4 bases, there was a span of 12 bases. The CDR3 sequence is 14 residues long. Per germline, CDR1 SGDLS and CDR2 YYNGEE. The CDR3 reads CASSPRGTYNEQFF. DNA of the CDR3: TGTGCCAGCAGCCCTAGGGGGACATACAATGAGCAGTTCTTC.

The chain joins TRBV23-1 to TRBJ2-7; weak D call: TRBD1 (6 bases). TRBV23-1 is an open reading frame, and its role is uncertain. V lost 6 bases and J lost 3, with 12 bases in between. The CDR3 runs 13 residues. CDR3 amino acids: CASREEGVYEQYF. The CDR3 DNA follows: TGCGCCAGCAGGGAAGAGGGGGTCTACGAGCAGTACTTC.

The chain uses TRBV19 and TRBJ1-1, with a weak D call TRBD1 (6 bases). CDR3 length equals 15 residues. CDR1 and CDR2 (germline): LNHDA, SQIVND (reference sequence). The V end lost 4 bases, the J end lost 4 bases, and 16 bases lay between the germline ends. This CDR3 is CASSTNRAWATEAFF. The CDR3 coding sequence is TGTGCCAGTAGTACAAACAGGGCTTGGGCCACTGAAGCTTTCTTT.

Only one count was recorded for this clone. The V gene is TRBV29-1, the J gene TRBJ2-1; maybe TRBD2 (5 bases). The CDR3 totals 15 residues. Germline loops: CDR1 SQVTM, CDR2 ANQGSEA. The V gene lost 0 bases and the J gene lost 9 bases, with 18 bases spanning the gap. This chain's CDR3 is CSVEEEPRAAGEQFF. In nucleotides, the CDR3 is TGCAGCGTTGAAGAGGAGCCGAGGGCCGCGGGTGAGCAGTTCTTC.